Listed below are T cell receptor beta chains from one sample, sequenced in a study of cytomegalovirus exposure and HLA in healthy donors. The table came from immunoSEQ multiplex PCR; TCRdb's copy has only in-frame clones and leaves some out. The sample gives about 110,000 clones, 88% of which show up once; more than 1.4% is in the top ten. Sequencing used PBMCs. These receptors all come from a woman aged 30 to 39 in good health and CMV-seropositive. Each CDR3 is given with its conserved first and last residue. Fields, in order: CDR3 length, V gene, J gene, CDR3 protein.

16,TRBV11-3,TRBJ2-1,CASSLRAAGDYNEQFF
15,TRBV7-8,TRBJ1-5,CASSLGRAPVEPQHF
16,TRBV7-9,TRBJ2-1,CASSQGFGGFTNEQFF
15,TRBV19,TRBJ2-1,CASSRSSVSYNEQFF
16,TRBV30,TRBJ2-3,CAWSAGGRSWPDTQYF
14,TRBV7-8,TRBJ2-5,CASSSSQTRETQYF
15,TRBV11-2,TRBJ2-3,CASSLTGGLTDTQYF
14,TRBV7-3,TRBJ2-1,CASSSHTGDNEQFF
13,TRBV5-6,TRBJ2-1,CASSYGTGNEQFF
14,TRBV27,TRBJ1-1,CASSFAGAATEAFF
13,TRBV14,TRBJ1-1,CASSHPPGREAFF
15,TRBV9,TRBJ1-2,CASSVQDRSNYGYTF
15,TRBV6-1,TRBJ1-3,CASSDGDYSGNTIYF
14,TRBV2,TRBJ2-2,CASSETGLSGELFF
14,TRBV29-1,TRBJ2-5,CSVLGQGARETQYF
15,TRBV21-1,TRBJ2-7,CASSPGTSGLYEQYF
15,TRBV15,TRBJ1-5,CATSRDRQSGQPQHF
14,TRBV19,TRBJ1-1,CASSIWGAGEEAFF
14,TRBV7-2,TRBJ2-7,CASSLGGGAYEQYF
16,TRBV13,TRBJ2-6,CASSSGQGSGANVLTF
15,TRBV6-5,TRBJ1-6,CASSWGQGSFSPLHF
14,TRBV27,TRBJ1-4,CASSLRVTNEKLFF
13,TRBV7-7,TRBJ1-5,CASSRDRDQPQHF
15,TRBV19,TRBJ1-4,CASSTSGGSNEKLFF
12,TRBV19,TRBJ1-2,CASRKQGEGYTF
13,TRBV27,TRBJ2-7,CASSLTSGTPQYF
17,TRBV7-9,TRBJ1-4,CASSSKTGTGPEEKLFF
15,TRBV7-2,TRBJ1-2,CASSLEGQTHYGYTF
13,TRBV18,TRBJ1-4,CASSPPGQEKLFF
14,TRBV6-5,TRBJ1-5,CASSSQGAEQPQHF
17,TRBV4-1,TRBJ2-5,CASSQARASGGQETQYF
17,TRBV5-1,TRBJ2-3,CASSWGLAGGSTDTQYF
16,TRBV13,TRBJ2-2,CASSLGLAGVPGELFF
15,TRBV7-9,TRBJ2-1,CASSFTGTGGNEQFF
13,TRBV10-3,TRBJ2-7,CATCRGKRYEQYF
21,TRBV27,TRBJ1-5,CASSSPPPPRDRGFSNQPQHF
17,TRBV18,TRBJ2-2,CASSPTSGTGFTGELFF
13,TRBV27,TRBJ2-2,CASSVRLGGELFF
17,TRBV10-3,TRBJ2-6,CAISAGTGGSGANVLTF
15,TRBV6-1,TRBJ2-2,CASREGQGGTGELFF
17,TRBV14,TRBJ1-2,CASSQDIAGFVDYGYTF
13,TRBV11-3,TRBJ2-1,CASSLEGFIEQFF
17,TRBV4-1,TRBJ2-2,CASSHILAGLNTGELFF
14,TRBV7-2,TRBJ1-1,CASSLQGVNTEAFF
16,TRBV7-2,TRBJ2-7,CASSQRGGPSSYEQYF
14,TRBV4-3,TRBJ2-1,CASSQSIGSFRQFF
14,TRBV29-1,TRBJ2-3,CSAEPGQGTDTQYF
15,TRBV7-3,TRBJ2-7,CASSSLTGMDHEQYF
13,TRBV6-1,TRBJ2-7,CASSVGTASEQYF
11,TRBV5-1,TRBJ2-1,CASSLEGGQFF
18,TRBV7-3,TRBJ2-1,CASSLYHGGGMSYNEQFF
20,TRBV30,TRBJ2-3,CAWSGGVWSSGESVTDTQYF
13,TRBV4-3,TRBJ1-1,CASSQTGNTEAFF
16,TRBV4-2,TRBJ2-3,CASSPWWGRDTDTQYF
14,TRBV30,TRBJ2-3,CAWSEGLATDTQYF
17,TRBV4-2,TRBJ2-1,CASSQVGFRDHYNEQFF
17,TRBV27,TRBJ1-6,CASSLSQASGLPSPLHF
13,TRBV30,TRBJ1-1,CAWSVAGNTEAFF
14,TRBV4-1,TRBJ2-5,CASSQVLVGETQYF
11,TRBV20-1,TRBJ2-7,CSASLAYEQYF